This is a list of T cell receptor beta chains from one sample in a study of blood T cell repertoires in COVID-19. Measured with immunoSEQ multiplex PCR; TCRdb has only the in-frame clones, and not every one. The sample records roughly 200,000 clones, 84% being singletons. Sequenced sample: PBMCs or T cells enriched from blood (not recorded which). Receptors were obtained from a woman aged 25 to 39 who had been exposed to COVID-19. CDR3s include the opening cysteine and the closing phenylalanine or tryptophan. D genes are given only for firm matches. Rows give clone size only sometimes, using once, few, many, or a class for an expanded clone.

V gene	J gene	clone size	D gene	CDR3 DNA	CDR3 protein
TRBV5-6	TRBJ1-1	-	-	TGTGCCAGCAGCTCGTGGGGCAGGCGTTCCGTGAACACTGAAGCTTTCTTT	CASSSWGRRSVNTEAFF
TRBV18	TRBJ1-1	few	-	TGTGCCAGCTCACCACGAAGTCAGGAGAACACTGAAGCTTTCTTT	CASSPRSQENTEAFF
TRBV6-6	TRBJ1-2	-	TRBD1	TGTGCCAGCAGAGGACAGGGGAAGAAGCATGGCTACACCTTC	CASRGQGKKHGYTF
TRBV19	TRBJ2-7	many	TRBD2	TGTGCCAGTAGTATGGGCCGGGAGGAACGCTACGAGCAGTACTTC	CASSMGREERYEQYF
TRBV11-2	TRBJ1-2	-	TRBD1	TGTGCCAGCAGCTTAGATTTTGACAGGGGTATGGATAGCTTC	CASSLDFDRGMDSF
TRBV6-5	TRBJ2-1	-	-	TGTGCCAGCACCGAAACTCTAGTAGCTGAGCAGTTCTTC	CASTETLVAEQFF
TRBV27	TRBJ1-2	-	-	TGTGCCAGCACTGCGGGCAGAGGGAGACGTAACTATGGCTACACCTTC	CASTAGRGRRNYGYTF
TRBV5-4	TRBJ1-1	-	-	TGTGCCAGCAGTCTATCGGGAGAAGCTTTCTTT	CASSLSGEAFF
TRBV10-3	TRBJ2-1	-	-	TGTGCCACCGGGGGTGGGGTACCTAATGAGCAGTTCTTC	CATGGGVPNEQFF
TRBV9	TRBJ2-3	-	-	TGTGCCAGCAGCGTAGGTGCCGGTAGCACAGATACGCAGTATTTT	CASSVGAGSTDTQYF
TRBV9	TRBJ1-1	-	-	TGTGCCACCGGGAGGGTAACCACTGAAGCTTTCTTT	CATGRVTTEAFF
TRBV5-8	TRBJ2-6	-	-	TGTGCCAGCAGCTTGTACCAGGGCACTGGGGCCAACGTCCTGACTTTC	CASSLYQGTGANVLTF
TRBV11-2	TRBJ2-7	-	-	TGTGCCAGCAGCCGTGGCGGGGCTGGTTACGAGCAGTACTTC	CASSRGGAGYEQYF
TRBV19	TRBJ2-3	-	TRBD2	TGTGCCAGTAGTATAGGGAAAGCGGGGGGCCCAGATACGCAGTATTTT	CASSIGKAGGPDTQYF
TRBV19	TRBJ1-4	-	-	TGTGCCACAAATATCCCGCGGGGGGAACAAGAAAAACTGTTTTTT	CATNIPRGEQEKLFF
TRBV2	TRBJ2-2	few	-	TGTGCCAGCAGTGTACTGTCGTCGGACACCGGGGAGCTGTTTTTT	CASSVLSSDTGELFF
TRBV15	TRBJ2-5	-	TRBD2	TGTGCCACCAGCAGAGCCCGCGGGAGCTTCCAAGAGACCCAGTACTTC	CATSRARGSFQETQYF
TRBV7-2	TRBJ2-7	-	TRBD2	TGTGCCAGCAGCTTAGATCTTCCGGACTTGCGGGGGAAAACCTACGAGCAGTACTTC	CASSLDLPDLRGKTYEQYF
TRBV29-1	TRBJ1-1	-	-	TGCAGCGTTCACACAGGGAGGGATGAAGCTTTCTTT	CSVHTGRDEAFF
TRBV3-1/TRBV3-2	TRBJ1-1	-	-	TGTGCCAGCGGCGGAGATAGTAACACTGAAGCTTTCTTT	CASGGDSNTEAFF
TRBV12-3/TRBV12-4	TRBJ2-1	-	-	TGTGCCAGCAGTTTATCTGCCTACAATGAGCAGTTCTTC	CASSLSAYNEQFF
TRBV7-3	TRBJ2-1	-	TRBD1	TGTGCCAGCAGCTTGACACTTGGACAGGGGTCATACAATGAGCAGTTCTTC	CASSLTLGQGSYNEQFF
TRBV6-5	TRBJ2-5	few	TRBD2	TGTGCCAGCAGTTTACGGGGGGGAAGAGAAGAGACCCAGTACTTC	CASSLRGGREETQYF
TRBV11-2	TRBJ2-1	-	-	TGTGCCAGCAGTCTAGGGGGGGAGTACAATGAGCAGTTCTTC	CASSLGGEYNEQFF
TRBV6-5	TRBJ1-5	-	TRBD1	TGTGCCAGCAAGTTAATTTACAGGGGCGCGGGTTGGCAGCATTTT	CASKLIYRGAGWQHF
TRBV27	TRBJ2-5	-	TRBD2	TGTGCCAGCAGTTTATTGGGGGGGATAGAGACCCAGTACTTC	CASSLLGGIETQYF
TRBV4-1	TRBJ1-2	-	-	TGCGCCAGCAGCCAAACAGGGAGTTATGGCTACACCTTC	CASSQTGSYGYTF
TRBV29-1	TRBJ1-2	-	-	TGCAGCGTTGAACTTAGCAGTGTTTATGGCTACACCTTC	CSVELSSVYGYTF
TRBV30	TRBJ1-2	-	TRBD1	TGTGCCTGGAGTACCGGACAGGGCGGGGGCTACACCTTC	CAWSTGQGGGYTF
TRBV2	TRBJ2-1	-	-	TGTGCCAGCAAGGTTACAGGGTCCCGGGACTACTACAATGAGCAGTTCTTC	CASKVTGSRDYYNEQFF
TRBV19	TRBJ2-3	-	TRBD2	TGTGCCAGTAGTAAGGGACTAGCCCCCAACACACGGGATACGCAGTATTTT	CASSKGLAPNTRDTQYF
TRBV19	TRBJ1-5	-	-	TGTGCCAGTAGTATAGATTCCGGGAATAGCAATCAGCCCCAGCATTTT	CASSIDSGNSNQPQHF
TRBV5-4	TRBJ2-1	-	TRBD1	TGTGCCAGCAGCCGTCCCCGGGACAGGGGGAATGAGCAGTTCTTC	CASSRPRDRGNEQFF
TRBV29-1	TRBJ1-2	-	-	TGCAGCGTCGGATCAGGCACCGGAAACTATGGCTACACCTTC	CSVGSGTGNYGYTF
TRBV14	TRBJ2-2	-	-	TGTGCCAGCAGCCAAGTTTCGACCGGGGAGCTGTTTTTT	CASSQVSTGELFF
TRBV14	TRBJ2-7	-	-	TGTGCCAGCAGCCAAGAGAGCCGCTACGAGCAGTACTTC	CASSQESRYEQYF
TRBV7-2	TRBJ1-1	-	-	TGTGCCGGAAAACAGGGAAGGGTGAACACTGAAGCTTTCTTT	CAGKQGRVNTEAFF
TRBV6-5	TRBJ1-3	-	TRBD1	TGTGCCAGCAGGACGACAGGGACTGGAAACACCATATATTTT	CASRTTGTGNTIYF
TRBV7-2	TRBJ2-7	-	TRBD1	TGTGCCAGCAGCAGAGGAGTTCTACAGGGGGTATCCTACGAGCAGTACTTC	CASSRGVLQGVSYEQYF
TRBV5-6	TRBJ1-1	-	-	TGTGCCAGCAGTCCGGGAGTGGGGACTGAAGCTTTCTTT	CASSPGVGTEAFF
TRBV19	TRBJ2-7	-	-	TGTGCCTCCTCTGCGGGTTACTACGAGCAGTACTTC	CASSAGYYEQYF